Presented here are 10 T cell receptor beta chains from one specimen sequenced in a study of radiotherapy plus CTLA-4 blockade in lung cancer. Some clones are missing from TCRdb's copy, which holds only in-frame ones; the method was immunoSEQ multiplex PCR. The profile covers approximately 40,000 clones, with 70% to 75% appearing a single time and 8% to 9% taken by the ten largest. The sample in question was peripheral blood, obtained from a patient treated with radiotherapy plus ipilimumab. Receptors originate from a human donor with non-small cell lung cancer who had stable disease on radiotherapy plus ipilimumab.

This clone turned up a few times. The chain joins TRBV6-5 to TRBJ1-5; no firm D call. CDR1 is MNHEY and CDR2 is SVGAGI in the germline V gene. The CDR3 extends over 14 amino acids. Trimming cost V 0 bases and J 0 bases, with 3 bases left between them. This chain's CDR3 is CASSYSNSNQPQHF. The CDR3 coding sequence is TGTGCCAGCAGTTACTCAAATAGCAATCAGCCCCAGCATTTT.

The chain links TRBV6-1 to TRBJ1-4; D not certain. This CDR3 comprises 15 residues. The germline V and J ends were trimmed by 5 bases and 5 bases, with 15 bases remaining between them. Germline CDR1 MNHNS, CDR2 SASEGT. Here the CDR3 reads CASSTRGGDNEKLFF. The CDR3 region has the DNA TGTGCCAGCAGTACCCGGGGTGGAGACAATGAAAAACTGTTTTTT.

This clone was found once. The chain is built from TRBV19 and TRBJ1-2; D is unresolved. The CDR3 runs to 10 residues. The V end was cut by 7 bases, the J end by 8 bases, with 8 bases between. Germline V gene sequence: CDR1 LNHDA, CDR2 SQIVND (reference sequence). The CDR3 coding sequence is TGTGCCAGTAAGAACACCGGCTACACCTTC. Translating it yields CASKNTGYTF.

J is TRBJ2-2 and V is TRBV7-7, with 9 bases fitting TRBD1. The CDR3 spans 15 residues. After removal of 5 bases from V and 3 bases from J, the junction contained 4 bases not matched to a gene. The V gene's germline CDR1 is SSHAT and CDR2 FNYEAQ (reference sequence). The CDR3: CASSPGTGHTGELFF. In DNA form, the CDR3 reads TGTGCCAGCAGCCCCGGGACAGGGCACACCGGGGAGCTGTTTTTT.

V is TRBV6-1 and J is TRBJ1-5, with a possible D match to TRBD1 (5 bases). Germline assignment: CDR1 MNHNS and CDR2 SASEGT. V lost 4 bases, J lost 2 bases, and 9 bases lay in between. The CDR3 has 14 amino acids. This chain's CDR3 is CASSGGAGNQPQHF. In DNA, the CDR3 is TGTGCCAGCAGTGGTGGGGCGGGCAATCAGCCCCAGCATTTT.

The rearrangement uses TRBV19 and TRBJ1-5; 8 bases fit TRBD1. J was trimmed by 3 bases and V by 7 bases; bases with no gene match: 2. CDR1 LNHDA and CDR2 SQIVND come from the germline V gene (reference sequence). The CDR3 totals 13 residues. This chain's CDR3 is CASNQGANQPQHF. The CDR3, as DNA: TGTGCCAGTAACCAGGGGGCCAATCAGCCCCAGCATTTT.

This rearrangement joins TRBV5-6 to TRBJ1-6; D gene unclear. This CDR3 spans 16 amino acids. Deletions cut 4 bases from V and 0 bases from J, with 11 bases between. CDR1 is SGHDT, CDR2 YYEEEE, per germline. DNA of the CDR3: TGTGCCAGCAGCCCCCGGGTGGGCTCCTATAATTCACCCCTCCACTTT. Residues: CASSPRVGSYNSPLHF.

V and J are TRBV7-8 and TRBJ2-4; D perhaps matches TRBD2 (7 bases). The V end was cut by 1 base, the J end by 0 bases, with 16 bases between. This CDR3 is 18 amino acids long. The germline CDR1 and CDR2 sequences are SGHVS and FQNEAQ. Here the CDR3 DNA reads TGTGCCAGCAGCTTAGGAGTGGGGGGGGCACGAGCCAAAAACATTCAGTACTTC. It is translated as CASSLGVGGARAKNIQYF.

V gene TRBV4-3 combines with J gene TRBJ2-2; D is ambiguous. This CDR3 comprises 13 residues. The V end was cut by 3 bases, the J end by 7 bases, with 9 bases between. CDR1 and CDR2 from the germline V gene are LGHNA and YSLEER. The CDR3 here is CASSHLVYGELFF. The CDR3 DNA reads TGCGCCAGCAGCCACCTTGTTTACGGGGAGCTGTTTTTT.

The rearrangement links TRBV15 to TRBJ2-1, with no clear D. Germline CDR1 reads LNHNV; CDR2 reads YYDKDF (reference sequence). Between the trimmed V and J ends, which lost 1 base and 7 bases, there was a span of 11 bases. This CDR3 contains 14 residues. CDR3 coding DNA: TGTGCCACCAGCAGAGCCCGGAGCTCTAATGAGCAGTTCTTC. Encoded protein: CATSRARSSNEQFF.